The subject of this entry is one T cell receptor beta chain. The CDR3 length is 18 residues. Germline V lookup: CDR1 LGHNA, CDR2 YSLEER. Deletions cut 0 bases from V and 3 bases from J, with 21 bases between. Here immunoSEQ multiplex PCR was the method, and the copy in TCRdb shows in-frame clones only, minus some. The table includes approximately 330,000 clones, roughly 86% detected once. This sample was included in a study of blood T cell repertoires in COVID-19. The chain combines TRBV4-3 with TRBJ2-7; D unclear. The sample taken for sequencing was PBMCs or T cells enriched from blood (not recorded which). The receptor was isolated from a woman aged 25 to 39 who had recovered from COVID-19. The CDR3, as DNA: TGCGCCAGCAGCCAAGAACCCCCCCCCGGGTTCCAATACTACGAGCAGTACTTC. Translating gives CASSQEPPPGFQYYEQYF.